Given below is one T cell receptor (beta chain) in context. The PCR employed 60 Vbeta primers together with 13 Jbeta primers. The assay was immunoSEQ multiplex PCR, and TCRdb's table has in-frame clones only and misses some. The sample lists 95,000 to 150,000 clones, around 78% occurring once. The sample belongs to a study of cytomegalovirus exposure and HLA in healthy donors. The CDR3 extends over 14 amino acids. CDR1 is SGHRS and CDR2 is YFSETQ in the germline V gene. J lost 4 bases, V lost 3 bases, and 5 bases had no gene match. The sample taken for sequencing was PBMCs. The TCR originated in a man between 35 and 55 years old in good health and CMV-seronegative. V usage is TRBV5-1 and J usage is TRBJ2-3; 7 nucleotides align to TRBD2. In DNA, the CDR3 is TGCGCCAGCAGCTGGGGGGACTATCCAGATACGCAGTATTTT. Translated: CASSWGDYPDTQYF.